The 21 T cell receptor beta chains reported below all come from one sample, sequenced in a study of cytomegalovirus exposure and HLA in healthy donors. The PCR made use of 60 Vbeta and 13 Jbeta primers. TCRdb keeps only in-frame clones here, not all; method: immunoSEQ multiplex PCR. Here the sample spans about 160,000 clones, over 75% being singletons. Sequences were obtained from PBMCs. These receptors all stem from a man aged 50 to 60 in good health and CMV-seropositive.

There are a few counts of this clone. The chain employs TRBV10-3 and TRBJ1-5; no firm D call. CDR3 length equals 15 residues. Germline V CDR1 and CDR2: ENHRY, SYGVKD. V was pared by 1 base and J by 5 bases, with 12 bases between. Written as DNA, the CDR3 is TGTGCCATCAGTGAGTTCGGAGGGAGCGATCAGCCCCAGCATTTT. Protein product: CAISEFGGSDQPQHF.

This clone occurred a few times. This rearrangement joins TRBV5-8 to TRBJ2-1; 13 bases fit TRBD2. CDR1 is SGHTS and CDR2 is YDEGEE in the germline V gene. The J segment lost 5 bases and the V segment lost 4 bases, leaving 3 bases of the junction unmatched. The CDR3 has 15 amino acids. CDR3 protein: CASSAGTSGNNEQFF. The CDR3 DNA reads as TGTGCCAGCAGCGCGGGGACTAGCGGGAACAATGAGCAGTTCTTC.

The chain couples TRBV27 to TRBJ2-2; 10 bases are a match to TRBD1. The CDR3 has 13 amino acids. The germline V gene encodes CDR1 MNHEY and CDR2 SMNVEV (reference sequence). J was trimmed by 10 bases and V by 5 bases; bases with no gene match: 4. The CDR3 is CASSPGQGLELFF. As DNA, the CDR3 is TGTGCCAGCAGTCCGGGACAGGGGTTGGAGCTGTTTTTT.

The chain employs TRBV19 and TRBJ2-7, with 8 positions matching TRBD1. CDR3 length equals 15 residues. Germline V gives CDR1 LNHDA, CDR2 SQIVND (reference sequence). The V gene end was trimmed by 4 bases and the J gene end by 0 bases; junction bases not matched to a gene: 5. The CDR3 spells CASSSRGPGSYEQYF. The CDR3 DNA follows: TGTGCCAGTAGTAGCAGGGGGCCTGGCTCCTACGAGCAGTACTTC.

V gene TRBV28 combines with J gene TRBJ1-3, with D uncertain. Trimming stripped 2 bases from V and 0 bases from J, with 8 bases between. Germline V lookup: CDR1 MDHEN, CDR2 SYDVKM. The CDR3 runs to 15 residues. As DNA, the CDR3 is TGTGCCAGCAGTTTAGGGCCTTCCTCTGGAAACACCATATATTTT. Translating it yields CASSLGPSSGNTIYF.

This chain joins TRBV5-1 and TRBJ2-6, with D possibly TRBD1 on 6 matching bases. Germline assignment: CDR1 SGHRS and CDR2 YFSETQ. The CDR3 has 15 residues. V lost 5 bases and J 4 bases, leaving 13 bases between the germline ends. In DNA form, the CDR3 reads TGCGCCAGCAGTAACAGGGTTCTGGGGGCCAACGTCCTGACTTTC. Translation gives CASSNRVLGANVLTF.

The J gene is TRBJ2-7, the V gene TRBV29-1; the D gene is possibly TRBD1 (5 bases). The CDR3 is 13 residues long. Germline V gives CDR1 SQVTM, CDR2 ANQGSEA. With 4 bases removed from V and 5 bases from J, the gap between germline ends came to 15 bases. The CDR3 DNA is TGCAGCGTTGTAGGGCAGGGCAGAAACGAGCAGTACTTC. Amino acid sequence: CSVVGQGRNEQYF.

The chain uses TRBV2 and TRBJ2-3; 12 positions match TRBD2. Germline trimming cut 4 bases from V and 4 bases from J; bases unmatched to any gene: 3. Germline lookup yields CDR1 SNHLY and CDR2 FYNNEI. The CDR3 is 15 residues long. The CDR3 here is CASSALAGGADTQYF. The CDR3 DNA reads TGTGCCAGCAGTGCCCTAGCGGGAGGGGCAGATACGCAGTATTTT. The whole variable domain, remainder taken from reference TRBV2 and TRBJ2-3, is EPEVTQTPSHQVTQMGQEVILRCVPISNHLYFYWYRQILGQKVEFLVSFYNNEISEKSEIFDDQFSVERPDGSNFTLKIRSTKLEDSAMYFCASSALAGGADTQYFGPGTRLTVL.

This chain joins TRBV5-4 and TRBJ2-1, with 7 bases matching TRBD2. The CDR3 is made up of 15 amino acids. Germline-derived CDR1 and CDR2 are SGHNT and YYREEE (reference sequence). Trimming took 4 bases from V and 3 from J; bases not matched to a gene: 7. The CDR3 sequence: CASSKAGEYYNEQFF. Here the CDR3 DNA reads TGTGCCAGCAGCAAGGCGGGAGAGTACTACAATGAGCAGTTCTTC.

The chain employs TRBV6-5 and TRBJ1-1; possible D gene TRBD1, 5 bases. Between the trimmed V and J ends, which lost 5 bases and 0 bases, there was a span of 10 bases. Germline V gene lookup returns CDR1 MNHEY and CDR2 SVGAGI. This CDR3 has 14 amino acids. The CDR3 coding sequence is TGTGCCAGCAGTCCCCGGGGGTTGAACACTGAAGCTTTCTTT. Its protein product is CASSPRGLNTEAFF.

V gene TRBV7-9 combines with J gene TRBJ1-1; no clear D gene. The V end was cut by 0 bases, the J end by 4 bases, with 9 bases between. CDR3 size: 14 residues. The V gene's germline CDR1 is SEHNR and CDR2 FQNEAQ (reference sequence). The chain's CDR3 is CASSLAGPGTEAFF. The CDR3 DNA sequence: TGTGCCAGCAGCTTAGCTGGTCCGGGCACTGAAGCTTTCTTT.

This clone has a single count. V and J are TRBV9 and TRBJ1-1; 7 positions agree with TRBD1. Per the germline V gene, CDR1 is SGDLS and CDR2 is YYNGEE. V lost 4 bases to trimming and J lost 11 bases; unmatched junction nucleotides: 26. This CDR3 has 18 amino acids. The CDR3 loop is CASSPPSPITGATTQAFF. The CDR3 nucleotides are TGTGCCAGCAGCCCACCCTCCCCAATTACAGGGGCCACGACCCAGGCTTTCTTT.

The CDR3 here is CASSPRDFADTQYF. As DNA, the CDR3 is TGTGCCAGCAGCCCCCGGGACTTCGCAGATACGCAGTATTTT. The V call is TRBV7-2, the J call TRBJ2-3; D is perhaps TRBD2 (6 bases). The CDR3 is 14 residues long. Germline V gives CDR1 SGHTA, CDR2 FQGNSA. Trimming shortened V by 5 bases and J by 4 bases, and 13 bases separated the two germline ends.

In its sample, this clone was seen once. The chain uses TRBV5-8 and TRBJ1-1; D is unresolved. CDR1 is SGHTS and CDR2 is YDEGEE in the germline V gene. The CDR3 consists of 14 residues. Trimming took off 0 bases at V and 0 bases at J, with 6 bases between the two ends. The CDR3 nucleotides read TGTGCCAGCAGCTTGGGGCTGATGAACACTGAAGCTTTCTTT. Amino acids: CASSLGLMNTEAFF.

The rearrangement links TRBV11-2 to TRBJ1-1; 9 nucleotides line up with TRBD1. The junction had 11 bases not matched to a gene; V was cut back by 6 bases and J by 0 bases. Germline V CDR1 and CDR2: SGHAT, FQNNGV. The CDR3 sequence is 17 residues long. The CDR3 coding sequence is TGTGCCAGCAGGACGGACAGGGGCCGTAGGGTGAACACTGAAGCTTTCTTT. Its protein product is CASRTDRGRRVNTEAFF.

The V and J genes are TRBV5-1 and TRBJ2-2; no reliable D call. There are 15 residues in the CDR3. V shed 1 base and J shed 4 bases, with 11 bases lying between them. The germline V gene encodes CDR1 SGHRS and CDR2 YFSETQ. The CDR3 here is CASSLRLDFTGELFF. CDR3 DNA sequence: TGCGCCAGCAGCTTGAGGCTAGACTTCACCGGGGAGCTGTTTTTT.

The J gene is TRBJ1-2, the V gene TRBV6-1; TRBD1 is a possible D gene (6 bases). CDR3 length: 12 residues. From germline, CDR1 is MNHNS and CDR2 SASEGT. V was trimmed by 6 bases and J by 3 bases, leaving 8 bases between them. Here the CDR3 DNA reads TGTGCCAGCAGGGGGGCGTACTATGGCTACACCTTC. Protein sequence: CASRGAYYGYTF.

This clone came up a few times. The gene calls are TRBV5-1 and TRBJ2-3; a weak D match, TRBD2 (5 bases). The germline V and J ends were trimmed by 4 bases and 2 bases, with 17 bases remaining between them. CDR3 length equals 16 residues. Germline V gives CDR1 SGHRS, CDR2 YFSETQ. The CDR3 region has the DNA TGCGCCAGCAGCGTCAGACTCCCGGGATCCACAGATACGCAGTATTTT. Protein product: CASSVRLPGSTDTQYF.

Turning to this clone: The sample holds other DNA sequences that translate to the same CDR3. V usage is TRBV18 and J usage is TRBJ1-5; maybe TRBD1 (5 bases). The V gene lost 1 base and the J gene lost 3 bases, with 7 bases spanning the gap. From germline, CDR1 is KGHSH and CDR2 LQKENI. CDR3 size: 14 residues. In DNA, the CDR3 is TGTGCCAGCTCACCACAGGGGAACAATCAGCCCCAGCATTTT. Translation gives CASSPQGNNQPQHF.

DNA for the CDR3: TGTGCCAGCAGCTTAGGGGGACAGGGAAATCAGCCCCAGCATTTT. Amino acids: CASSLGGQGNQPQHF. V usage is TRBV11-2 and J usage is TRBJ1-5; the match to TRBD1 covers 9 bases. This CDR3 contains 15 residues. CDR1 and CDR2 from the germline V gene are SGHAT and FQNNGV. V trimming: 1 base; J trimming: 4 bases; junction bases outside the gene matches: 2.

This chain joins TRBV7-9 and TRBJ2-1, with D possibly matching TRBD1 (6 bases). The V end lost 0 bases, the J end lost 6 bases, and 18 bases lay between the germline ends. Germline V lookup: CDR1 SEHNR, CDR2 FQNEAQ (reference sequence). This CDR3 has 17 amino acids. The CDR3 bases are TGTGCCAGCAGCTTAGCTTACGGGACAATAGGTTTCAATGAGCAGTTCTTC. Translation gives CASSLAYGTIGFNEQFF. The complete variable domain, with remaining parts taken from reference TRBV7-9 and TRBJ2-1, reads DTGVSQNPRHKITKRGQNVTFRCDPISEHNRLYWYRQTLGQGPEFLTYFQNEAQLEKSRLLSDRFSAERPKGSFSTLEIQRTEQGDSAMYLCASSLAYGTIGFNEQFFGPGTRLTVL.